Ten or more counts support the clone carrying this TCR beta chain. The source of the sample is a study of neurological immune-mediated disorders. TCRdb fed the 5' RACE reads into MiXCR, producing one record per CDR3 protein. The table has over 40,000 distinct CDR3 sequences, about 6% seen once. The germline V gene has CDR1 SGHTA and CDR2 FQGNSA. V shed 6 bases, J shed 2 bases, and the junction held 7 bases outside the gene matches. This CDR3 is built from 15 residues. The chain employs TRBV7-2 and TRBJ2-7; 10 nucleotides agree with TRBD2. Source material: CD4+ T cells from blood. The TCR was taken from a woman between 40 and 55 years old in good health. The CDR3 protein is CASRLAGIPTYEQYF. The CDR3 DNA is TGTGCCAGCAGACTAGCGGGGATCCCCACCTACGAGCAGTACTTC.